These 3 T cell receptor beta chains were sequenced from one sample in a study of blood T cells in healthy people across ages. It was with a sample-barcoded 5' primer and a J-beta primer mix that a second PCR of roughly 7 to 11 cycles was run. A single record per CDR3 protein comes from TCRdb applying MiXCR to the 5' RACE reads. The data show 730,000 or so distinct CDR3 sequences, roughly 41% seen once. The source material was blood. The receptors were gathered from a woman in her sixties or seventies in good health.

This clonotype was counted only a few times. The chain's CDR3 is CASSLGGTGTDTQYF. CDR3 coding DNA: TGTGCCAGCAGTTTAGGGGGGACAGGTACAGATACGCAGTATTTT. The rearrangement links TRBV12-3 or TRBV12-4 to TRBJ2-3; the match to TRBD1 covers 8 bases. This CDR3 region has 15 residues. V shed 1 base and J 3 bases; nucleotides not matched to a gene: 3.

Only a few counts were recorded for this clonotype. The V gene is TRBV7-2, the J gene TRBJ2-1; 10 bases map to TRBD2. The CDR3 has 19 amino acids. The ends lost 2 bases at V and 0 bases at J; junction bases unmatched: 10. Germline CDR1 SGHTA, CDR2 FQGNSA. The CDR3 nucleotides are TGTGCCAGCAGCTTATTCGTGTTGGCTAGCGGGGGCTCCTACAATGAGCAGTTCTTC. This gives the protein CASSLFVLASGGSYNEQFF.

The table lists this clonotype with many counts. CDR3 residues: CASSLAWRGTDTQYF. The DNA of the CDR3 is TGTGCCAGCAGCTTAGCGTGGCGAGGCACAGATACGCAGTATTTT. V and J are TRBV7-2 and TRBJ2-3; unclear D gene. Looked up from germline, CDR1 is SGHTA and CDR2 is FQGNSA. The CDR3 sequence is 15 residues long. Trimming stripped 0 bases from V and 1 base from J, with 8 bases between.